Listed below are T cell receptor beta chains from one sample, sequenced in a study of T cells in Graves' hyperthyroidism and ophthalmopathy. TCRdb passed the multiplex PCR reads through MiXCR, listing each CDR3 protein once. The data hold about 300,000 distinct CDR3 sequences, with approximately 19% observed a single time. Sequencing used blood. The receptors derive from a man aged 50 to 60 with Graves' ophthalmopathy. Each CDR3 is given with its conserved first and last residue. The D gene is left open where the match is weak. Rows may omit the clone size; those that give it use once, few, many or a size class.

many	TRBD2	19	TRBV7-2	TRBJ2-3	CASTHRLAGAVAATDTQYF	TGTGCCAGCACCCACAGGCTAGCGGGAGCTGTGGCCGCCACAGATACGCAGTATTTT
once	NA	14	TRBV6-1	TRBJ1-1	CASSEPGLNTEAFF	TGTGCCAGCAGTGAACCAGGTTTGAACACTGAAGCTTTCTTT
once	TRBD2	18	TRBV20-1	TRBJ2-1	CSATGLAGGRSSYNEQFF	TGCAGTGCCACCGGACTAGCGGGAGGGCGGAGCTCCTACAATGAGCAGTTCTTC
NA	NA	18	TRBV6-1	TRBJ1-5	CASTNSAQVSYSNQPQHF	TGTGCCAGCACTAACAGCGCGCAGGTTTCATATAGCAATCAGCCCCAGCATTTT
many	NA	13	TRBV28	TRBJ2-3	CASIGPGTDTQYF	TGTGCCAGCATAGGGCCCGGAACAGATACGCAGTATTTT
few	NA	15	TRBV15	TRBJ2-1	CATSRDRGPALEQFF	TGTGCCACCAGCAGAGATAGAGGGCCCGCTCTTGAGCAGTTCTTC
many	NA	13	TRBV9	TRBJ1-4	CASSVSPNEKLFF	TGTGCCAGCAGCGTTTCTCCCAATGAAAAACTGTTTTTT
NA	TRBD2	13	TRBV7-3	TRBJ2-4	CASSPSRGDIQYF	TGTGCCAGCAGCCCTTCGCGGGGGGACATTCAGTACTTC
many	TRBD1	16	TRBV15	TRBJ1-1	CATSRDLGQLGTEAFF	TGTGCCACCAGCAGAGATCTGGGACAGTTGGGGACTGAAGCTTTCTTT
NA	TRBD1	14	TRBV20-1	TRBJ2-7	CSAGTGNPAYEQYF	TGCAGTGCCGGGACAGGGAATCCAGCCTACGAGCAGTACTTC
few	NA	15	TRBV5-1	TRBJ2-1	CASSLEREPYNEQFF	TGCGCCAGCAGCTTGGAAAGGGAACCTTACAATGAGCAGTTCTTC
NA	NA	13	TRBV5-5	TRBJ2-7	CASSSFGIYEQYF	TGTGCCAGCAGCTCTTTCGGTATCTACGAGCAGTACTTC
NA	TRBD2	17	TRBV6-1	TRBJ2-3	CASSTGTSGRPTDTQYF	TGTGCCAGCAGCACCGGGACTAGCGGGAGGCCCACAGATACGCAGTATTTT
many	NA	18	TRBV28	TRBJ1-4	CASSRTAFRVATNEKLFF	TGTGCCAGCAGTAGGACAGCCTTCCGGGTTGCAACTAATGAAAAACTGTTTTTT
NA	TRBD2	17	TRBV11-2	TRBJ2-5	CASSSMALAGGVETQYF	TGTGCCAGCAGCTCAATGGCCCTAGCGGGAGGTGTGGAGACCCAGTACTTC